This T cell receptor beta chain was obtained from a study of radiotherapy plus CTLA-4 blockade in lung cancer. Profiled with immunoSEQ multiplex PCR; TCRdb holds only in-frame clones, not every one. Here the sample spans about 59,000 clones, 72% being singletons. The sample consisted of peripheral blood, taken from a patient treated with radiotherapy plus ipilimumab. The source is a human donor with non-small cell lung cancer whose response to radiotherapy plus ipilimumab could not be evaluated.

CDR3 sequence: CATSILTSGTDTQYF. The DNA of the CDR3 is TGTGCCACCAGCATCCTGACTAGCGGTACAGATACGCAGTATTTT. The chain carries TRBV15 and TRBJ2-3; 9 bases line up with TRBD2. The CDR3 extends over 15 amino acids. V was pared by 4 bases and J by 3 bases, with 5 bases of the junction left unmatched. Germline loops: CDR1 LNHNV, CDR2 YYDKDF (reference sequence).